Included here is one TCR beta chain sequence, with context. Its antigen remains unknown. The junction differs from germline at one of its ends, possibly a read error. The library came from three nested PCR rounds adapted from ARM-PCR protocols. In TCRdb, the multiplex PCR reads were re-called with MiXCR into one record per CDR3 protein. The repertoire holds 70,000 or so distinct CDR3 sequences, about three fifths seen once, with just over 20% in the top ten. The sample belongs to a study of tumor and adjacent non-tumor tissue in lung cancer. Study in general: Aged about 31 to 80 years, patients included nine to eleven men and about 5 women with stage I to III disease. Regarding the study as a whole: Significantly higher TCR diversity was found in tumor than normal lung.

No cell sorting was done before RNA was extracted from the tissue. The length of the CDR3 is 14 residues. Germline V CDR1 and CDR2: MNHEY, SVGEGT. The sequence came from a man aged 45-65 years with non-small cell lung cancer. The V gene is TRBV6-2 or TRBV6-3, the J gene TRBJ1-1; D unresolved. Sequencing was carried out using lung tumor tissue. The CDR3 spells CASNPRRLNTEAFF. The DNA for the CDR3 is TGTGCCAGCAATCCGAGACGGTTGAATACTGAAGCTTTCTTT.